This is a list of T cell receptor beta chains from one sample in a study of graft-versus-host responses after intestinal transplantation. Sequenced by immunoSEQ multiplex PCR; TCRdb stores in-frame clones only, minus some. The sample carries 39,000 or so clones, approximately 93% recorded once. No antigen has been assigned to these receptors. This specimen was unstimulated CD8+ T cells sorted from spleen or lymph node cells, taken before transplant. Receptors originate from a human donor who was the organ donor for an intestinal transplant. CDR3s include the opening cysteine and the closing phenylalanine or tryptophan. A D gene is named only where the DNA matches it firmly. Not every row has a clone size; where given, it reads once, few, many or a size class.

-,-,TRBJ2-6,TRBV7-9,TGTGCCAGCAGCTTAGGATCAGGGTCCTCTGGGGCCAACGTCCTGACTTTC,CASSLGSGSSGANVLTF
-,-,TRBJ1-1,TRBV9,TGTGCCAGCAGCGGCGGGGACGGGACTGAAGCTTTCTTT,CASSGGDGTEAFF
-,-,TRBJ2-3,TRBV15,TGTGCCACCAGCAGAGATTTTACGGGGCGCGATACGCAGTATTTT,CATSRDFTGRDTQYF
-,-,TRBJ1-3,TRBV4-3,TGCGCCAGCAGCCAAGTAATAGGGTCTGGAAACACCATATATTTT,CASSQVIGSGNTIYF
once,TRBD1,TRBJ2-5,TRBV6-1,TGTGCCAGCATACAGGGGGCAGAGACCCAGTACTTC,CASIQGAETQYF
-,-,TRBJ1-1,TRBV29-1,TGCAGCGTTGAAGTCATGGGGCGTGGGACTGAAGCTTTCTTT,CSVEVMGRGTEAFF
-,-,TRBJ2-2,TRBV27,TGTGCCAGCAGTCGGACCATTTCGAACACCGGGGAGCTGTTTTTT,CASSRTISNTGELFF
-,TRBD1,TRBJ2-7,TRBV6-5,TGTGCCAGCAGCCCCCACAGGGGACACGAGCAGTACTTC,CASSPHRGHEQYF
-,TRBD2,TRBJ2-3,TRBV27,TGTGCCAGCAGTTACGGGACTAGCGGTGGCCGGGATACGCAGTATTTT,CASSYGTSGGRDTQYF
-,-,TRBJ1-5,TRBV28,TGTGCCAGCAGCTATGCAGGGGGCAATCAGCCCCAGCATTTT,CASSYAGGNQPQHF
-,TRBD2,TRBJ2-1,TRBV9,TGTGCCAGCAGCGTAGAGGCTACTAGCGGGAGGAATGAGCAGTTCTTC,CASSVEATSGRNEQFF
-,TRBD1,TRBJ2-7,TRBV11-3,TGTGCCAGCAGCTTAGGGGCGGGACAGGGGCACGAGCAGTACTTC,CASSLGAGQGHEQYF
-,TRBD1,TRBJ2-7,TRBV7-6,TGTGCCAGCAGCTTATTGACCGGGACAGGGGCCTACGAGCAGTACTTC,CASSLLTGTGAYEQYF
-,TRBD1,TRBJ2-7,TRBV6-1,TGTGCCAGCAGTGAAGGCGGGACAGGGTTCTACGAGCAGTACTTC,CASSEGGTGFYEQYF
-,TRBD1,TRBJ2-5,TRBV4-3,TGCGCCAGCAGCCAGTGGACAGGGGCTCAAGAGACCCAGTACTTC,CASSQWTGAQETQYF
-,-,TRBJ2-7,TRBV28,TGTGCCAGCAGTTCACCGGGCACAGCCGACGAGCAGTACTTC,CASSSPGTADEQYF
-,-,TRBJ1-1,TRBV10-2,TGCGCCAGCCGGGAGCTTCAGGTTGACACTGAAGCTTTCTTT,CASRELQVDTEAFF
-,-,TRBJ2-3,TRBV28,TGTGCCAGCAGTACAATGGGACAAAACACAGATACGCAGTATTTT,CASSTMGQNTDTQYF
-,TRBD2,TRBJ2-1,TRBV27,TGTGCCAGCACCCCCGGGACTAGCAGGGGAGATGAGCAGTTCTTC,CASTPGTSRGDEQFF
few,-,TRBJ2-7,TRBV27,TGTGCCAGCAGTGGGGGCGAGGGGGATCCTTACGAGCAGTACTTC,CASSGGEGDPYEQYF
-,-,TRBJ2-7,TRBV29-1,TGCAGCGTTGAGTCGGGGTACAGCGAGCAGTACTTC,CSVESGYSEQYF
-,-,TRBJ2-7,TRBV7-9,TGTGCCAGCAGCTTTAGTGTGGAATCCTACGAGCAGTACTTC,CASSFSVESYEQYF
-,-,TRBJ2-7,TRBV28,TGTGCCAGCTGCCGTCCAGGGCTCGGATACGAGCAGTACTTC,CASCRPGLGYEQYF
-,-,TRBJ1-2,TRBV7-9,TGTGCCAGCAGCTTCACCTCCAAGAGATTTCCCAATGATGGCTACACCTTC,CASSFTSKRFPNDGYTF
-,-,TRBJ1-5,TRBV19,TGTGCCAGTAGTATAGGGGGGGGGCCCCAGCATTTT,CASSIGGGPQHF
-,TRBD1,TRBJ2-4,TRBV2,TGTGCCAGCAGAGGACCGGGACAGCAGAAAAACATTCAGTACTTC,CASRGPGQQKNIQYF
-,-,TRBJ2-3,TRBV1,TGCACCAGCCCCCCCCTTCCGGGACTGGCCACAGATACGCAGTATTTT,CTSPPLPGLATDTQYF
-,-,TRBJ1-2,TRBV5-4,TGTGCCAGCAGCGGCCCGACAGCAGCTAACTATGGCTACACCTTC,CASSGPTAANYGYTF
-,TRBD1,TRBJ1-4,TRBV9,TGTGCCAGCAGCGAGACAGGGGTCCAAGAAAAACTGTTTTTT,CASSETGVQEKLFF
-,TRBD1,TRBJ1-2,TRBV7-6,TGTGCCAGCAGCTTAGGGGTAGGACCGACAGGGACTGAGACCTATGGCTACACCTTC,CASSLGVGPTGTETYGYTF
once,-,TRBJ2-1,TRBV10-3,TGTGCCATCAGTGAGTCGACTTCGGGAGATGCGGATGAGCAGTTCTTC,CAISESTSGDADEQFF
-,TRBD1,TRBJ1-5,TRBV7-9,TGTGCCAGCAGCTCGGACAGGGGGTCTATTAACAATCAGCCCCAGCATTTT,CASSSDRGSINNQPQHF
-,TRBD1,TRBJ1-1,TRBV28,TGTGCCAGCAGTATGAGACAGGGGGGAGACACTGAAGCTTTCTTT,CASSMRQGGDTEAFF
-,-,TRBJ2-1,TRBV27,TGTGCCAGCAGTTTAGGGTCACCCTCCTACAATGAGCAGTTCTTC,CASSLGSPSYNEQFF
-,-,TRBJ1-2,TRBV4-1,TGCGCCAGCAGCCAATTAATTGTGGGGCCAAACTATGGCTACACCTTC,CASSQLIVGPNYGYTF
-,TRBD1,TRBJ2-2,TRBV4-1,TGCGCCAGCAGCCAAGAGACAGGGGAGCCTTCCGGGGAGCTGTTTTTT,CASSQETGEPSGELFF
-,-,TRBJ1-5,TRBV6-5,TGTGCCAGCGGAGGAGGGAGCAATCAGCCCCAGCATTTT,CASGGGSNQPQHF
-,TRBD2,TRBJ2-2,TRBV7-6,TGTGCCAGCAGCGCGACTAGCGGGAGGGGCGCCGGGGAGCTGTTTTTT,CASSATSGRGAGELFF
-,-,TRBJ1-2,TRBV28,TGTGCCAGCAGTTCCCGGTCGAAGTTGGGCTATGGCTACACCTTC,CASSSRSKLGYGYTF
-,TRBD2,TRBJ2-7,TRBV9,TGTGCCAGCAGCGTAGGAGGCGGGAGGTCCTACGAGCAGTACTTC,CASSVGGGRSYEQYF